This TCR beta chain was sequenced during a study of cytomegalovirus exposure and HLA in healthy donors. CDR3 length: 17 amino acids. CDR1 is MNHNS and CDR2 is SASEGT in the germline V gene. J gave up 1 base and V 2 bases, and 5 bases lay outside the gene matches. The donors were members of the roughly 120-subject validation cohort (separate from the approximately 670-subject first cohort). Notes on this clone: The antigen remains undetermined.

General study points: Investigators reported over 150 TCR beta chains as tied to cytomegalovirus. CMV antigen specificity of a few CMV-associated chains was confirmed in vitro. The classifier reportedly diagnosed cytomegalovirus status with high sensitivity and specificity.

The repertoire was sequenced with immunoSEQ multiplex PCR; TCRdb's copy has only in-frame clones and lacks some. The table lists around 190,000 clones, about 81% of them singletons, with roughly 1.2% in the top ten. This rearrangement joins TRBV6-1 to TRBJ2-5; TRBD2 matches at 12 bases. The sequence was obtained from a woman aged 25 to 39 in good health and CMV-seronegative. The specimen was PBMCs. The CDR3 loop is CASSETSGRTLQETQYF. The CDR3 region has the DNA TGTGCCAGCAGTGAAACTAGCGGGAGGACTCTCCAAGAGACCCAGTACTTC.